A selection of T cell receptor beta chains follows, all from one sample in a study of brain T cells in children with intractable seizures. The assay was immunoSEQ multiplex PCR, and TCRdb's table has in-frame clones only and misses some. The sample consists of under 400,000 clones, 85% to 95% of them appearing once. The starting material was peripheral blood, obtained approximately 5 months after surgery. All receptors derive from a boy under three years old with tuberous sclerosis and intractable seizures. Both conserved end residues are part of each CDR3. Fields, in order: D gene, V gene, clone size, J gene, CDR3 protein, CDR3 DNA. A D gene is named only where the DNA matches it firmly. Clone sizes are given selectively: once, few, many, or a class where the clone is expanded.

d_call: .
v_call: TRBV29-1
clone_size: .
j_call: TRBJ2-5
cdr3_aa: CSVDPGMETQYF
cdr3_nt: TGCAGCGTGGACCCGGGCATGGAGACCCAGTACTTC

d_call: .
v_call: TRBV5-6
clone_size: .
j_call: TRBJ1-2
cdr3_aa: CASSSNNYGYTF
cdr3_nt: TGTGCCAGCTCCAGTAATAACTATGGCTACACCTTC

d_call: TRBD1
v_call: TRBV6-5
clone_size: .
j_call: TRBJ2-1
cdr3_aa: CASSYRQGAFYEQFF
cdr3_nt: TGTGCCAGCAGTTACAGACAGGGGGCATTTTATGAGCAGTTCTTC

d_call: .
v_call: TRBV11-3
clone_size: .
j_call: TRBJ1-2
cdr3_aa: CASSLEANYGYTF
cdr3_nt: TGTGCCAGCAGCCTGGAGGCCAACTATGGCTACACCTTC

d_call: TRBD2
v_call: TRBV5-1
clone_size: .
j_call: TRBJ2-7
cdr3_aa: CASSLTSGRSYEQYF
cdr3_nt: TGCGCCAGCAGCCTGACTAGCGGGAGGAGCTACGAGCAGTACTTC

d_call: TRBD1
v_call: TRBV6-1
clone_size: .
j_call: TRBJ1-1
cdr3_aa: CASSETGQTEAFF
cdr3_nt: TGTGCCAGCAGTGAGACGGGACAGACTGAAGCTTTCTTT

d_call: .
v_call: TRBV11-2
clone_size: .
j_call: TRBJ2-3
cdr3_aa: CASSLVIGGPDTQYF
cdr3_nt: TGTGCCAGCAGCTTAGTTATAGGTGGTCCAGATACGCAGTATTTT

d_call: .
v_call: TRBV7-8
clone_size: few
j_call: TRBJ2-7
cdr3_aa: CASSPYSEQYF
cdr3_nt: TGTGCCAGCAGCCCCTATTCCGAGCAGTACTTC

d_call: .
v_call: TRBV9
clone_size: .
j_call: TRBJ1-1
cdr3_aa: CASSVYENTEAFF
cdr3_nt: TGTGCCAGCAGCGTATACGAGAACACTGAAGCTTTCTTT

d_call: .
v_call: TRBV11-1
clone_size: .
j_call: TRBJ1-1
cdr3_aa: CASSLWEGKGAFF
cdr3_nt: TGTGCCAGCAGCTTGTGGGAGGGGAAGGGCGCTTTCTTT

d_call: .
v_call: TRBV6-5
clone_size: .
j_call: TRBJ2-7
cdr3_aa: CASSPSGTAYEQYF
cdr3_nt: TGTGCCAGCAGTCCCTCCGGGACCGCCTACGAGCAGTACTTC

d_call: .
v_call: TRBV11-3
clone_size: .
j_call: TRBJ2-1
cdr3_aa: CASGYPYNEQFF
cdr3_nt: TGTGCCTCGGGGTACCCCTACAATGAGCAGTTCTTC

d_call: TRBD2
v_call: TRBV6-5
clone_size: .
j_call: TRBJ2-1
cdr3_aa: CASPGVAGDEQFF
cdr3_nt: TGTGCCTCACCGGGGGTAGCGGGAGATGAGCAGTTCTTC

d_call: .
v_call: TRBV11-2
clone_size: .
j_call: TRBJ1-2
cdr3_aa: CASSLDGSGYGYTF
cdr3_nt: TGTGCCAGCAGCTTAGACGGGTCCGGCTATGGCTACACCTTC

d_call: .
v_call: TRBV12-5
clone_size: .
j_call: TRBJ2-2
cdr3_aa: CASGLVLGNTGELFF
cdr3_nt: TGTGCTAGTGGTTTGGTACTCGGGAACACCGGGGAGCTGTTTTTT